The 30 T cell receptor beta chains given below trace back to one sample, sequenced in a study of breast tumors, draining lymph nodes, adjacent tissues. Samples came from axillary lymph nodes draining the breast cancer. TCRdb analysed the multiplex PCR reads with MiXCR anew, one entry per CDR3 protein. The sample holds about 270,000 distinct CDR3 sequences, around 30% seen once. Sequencing was done on a sample of axillary lymph node tissue. The receptors were sampled from a female donor with breast cancer. Some clones in this sample may be carry-over from other donors' samples.

A word on this clonotype: A clone one base away is much larger, so this may be a read error. The chain couples TRBV5-4 to TRBJ2-3; D ambiguous. This CDR3 is 15 amino acids long. Per germline, CDR1 SGHNT and CDR2 YYREEE (reference sequence). The chain's CDR3 is CARSLNPSSPDTQYF. The DNA for the CDR3 is TGTGCCCGCAGCTTGAACCCTTCGTCACCAGATACGCAGTATTTT.

This chain uses TRBV2 with TRBJ2-3; 9 bases align to TRBD1. Germline trimming cut 9 bases from V and 2 bases from J; bases unmatched to any gene: 9. The germline gives CDR1 SNHLY, CDR2 FYNNEI. This CDR3 has 15 residues. In DNA, the CDR3 is TGTGCCAGGGCCTCGGGACAGGGAATCACAGATACGCAGTATTTT. It yields the protein CARASGQGITDTQYF.

This clonotype was detected only a few times. The CDR3 loop reads CASSFPDRGRYTGELFF. The CDR3 coding sequence is TGTGCCAGCAGTTTCCCGGACAGGGGGCGGTACACCGGGGAGCTGTTTTTT. The genes are TRBV12-3 or TRBV12-4 and TRBJ2-2; 11 bases are a match to TRBD1. The CDR3 has 17 amino acids. V dropped 3 bases and J dropped 3; count of bases not matched to a gene: 6.

Turning to this clonotype: A read error may explain this, as a much larger clone is one base away. The chain employs TRBV5-1 and TRBJ2-2, with TRBD2 matching over 10 bases. There are 16 residues in the CDR3. Germline lookup yields CDR1 SGHRS and CDR2 YFSETQ. The CDR3 DNA sequence: TGCGCCAGCAGCCTAGGACTAGCGGAGAACCCCGGGGAGCTGTTTTTT. Translating gives CASSLGLAENPGELFF. Supplemented by reference TRBV5-1 and TRBJ2-2, the full variable domain reads KAGVTQTPRYLIKTRGQQVTLSCSPISGHRSVSWYQQTPGQGLQFLFEYFSETQRNKGNFPGRFSGRQFSNSRSEMNVSTLELGDSALYLCASSLGLAENPGELFFGEGSRLTVL.

A note on this clonotype: A much larger clone lies one base from this, so it may be a read error. Since the CDR3 does not end with the conserved phenylalanine or tryptophan, this likely comes from a read error. This chain uses TRBV30 with TRBJ2-1; 7 nucleotides agree with TRBD2. After removal of 6 bases from V and 8 bases from J, the junction contained 10 bases not matched to a gene. The CDR3 has 13 amino acids. The germline gives CDR1 GTSNPN, CDR2 SVGIG (reference sequence). The CDR3, as DNA: TGTGCCTGCCGCCCGACTAGCTTGCATGAGCAGTTCTCC. Translated: CACRPTSLHEQFS.

This clonotype was seen at least ten times. This rearrangement joins TRBV7-9 to TRBJ2-1; TRBD2 agrees at 8 bases. V lost 1 base, J lost 9 bases, and 8 bases stayed unmatched. Per germline, CDR1 SEHNR and CDR2 FQNEAQ (reference sequence). CDR3 length equals 15 residues. The CDR3 loop is CASSLGSGGPTEQFF. CDR3 in DNA: TGTGCCAGCAGCTTAGGGTCGGGAGGGCCTACTGAGCAGTTCTTC.

A remark on this clonotype: This may be a read error: a much more frequent sequence differs by one nucleotide. The chain uses TRBV7-6 and TRBJ2-5, with D maybe TRBD1 (7 bases). The CDR3 sequence is 15 residues long. The germline V gene encodes CDR1 SGHVS and CDR2 FNYEAQ. Written as DNA, the CDR3 is TGTGCCAGCAGCAAGTCGACAGGGCCGGGAGAGACCCAGCACTTC. This codes for CASSKSTGPGETQHF.

Details on this clonotype: This may be a read error, as it is one base from a much larger clone. This chain uses TRBV11-2 with TRBJ2-7; tentatively, D is TRBD2 (6 bases). From germline, CDR1 is SGHAT and CDR2 FQNNGV. This CDR3 comprises 15 residues. Written as DNA, the CDR3 is TGTGCCTGCAGCCCGCGGGGCACCGCGCGAGACGAGCAGTACTTC. Translation: CACSPRGTARDEQYF.

The V gene is TRBV27, the J gene TRBJ2-1; a possible D gene is TRBD2 (6 bases). Germline V gives CDR1 MNHEY, CDR2 SMNVEV (reference sequence). V lost 6 bases to trimming and J lost 9 bases, with 15 bases between them. CDR3 size: 13 residues. The CDR3 region is CASRRLGSGEQFF. DNA of the CDR3: TGTGCCAGCAGAAGACTAGGTTCGGGTGAGCAGTTCTTC.

This chain joins TRBV5-4 and TRBJ2-7, with TRBD2 as a possible D gene (5 bases). The germline V and J ends were trimmed by 4 bases and 6 bases, with 11 bases remaining between them. CDR3 size: 12 residues. CDR1 and CDR2 from the germline V gene are SGHNT and YYREEE (reference sequence). The CDR3 coding sequence is TGTGCCAGCAGCCTCAGCGGCTCCGAGCAGTACTTC. As protein: CASSLSGSEQYF.

Turning to this clonotype: Given a much more abundant clone one base away, this may be a read error. This chain links TRBV20-1 with TRBJ2-7; 7 bases are a match to TRBD2. Germline V gives CDR1 DFQATT, CDR2 SNEGSKA (reference sequence). This CDR3 spans 11 amino acids. The CDR3 sequence: CSAGGPREQSF. The CDR3 DNA follows: TGCAGTGCGGGAGGGCCCCGGGAGCAGTCCTTC.

In regard to this clonotype: This sequence may be a read error, since a much larger clone differs from it by one base. The chain is built from TRBV4-3 and TRBJ2-3; no definite D call. CDR3 length: 15 amino acids. Trimming removed 3 bases at V and 1 base at J, with 11 bases between. Germline V gives CDR1 LGHNA, CDR2 YSLEER. CDR3 sequence: CASSQLTCGTDTQYF. The CDR3 DNA reads TGCGCCAGCAGCCAGCTAACTTGCGGCACAGATACGCAGTATTTT.

This clonotype was counted at least ten times. This chain uses TRBV5-5 with TRBJ1-2; a possible D gene is TRBD1 (5 bases). The ends were cut back, 0 bases at V and 5 bases at J, with 14 bases in the middle. The CDR3 has 15 residues. Looked up from germline, CDR1 is SGHKS and CDR2 is YYEKEE (reference sequence). The CDR3 sequence is CASSLVLGDKYGYTF. The CDR3 nucleotides read TGTGCCAGCAGCTTGGTTTTAGGGGATAAATATGGCTACACCTTC.

This clonotype was counted many times. The chain links TRBV5-8 to TRBJ2-1, with 8 bases identical to TRBD2. This CDR3 has 14 residues. In germline, CDR1 is SGHTS, CDR2 YDEGEE. V gave up 2 bases and J gave up 6 bases; unmatched junction bases: 4. Here the CDR3 DNA reads TGTGCCAGCAGCTTAGGGGCGGGGGGCAATGAGCAGTTCTTC. Amino acids: CASSLGAGGNEQFF.

Regarding this clonotype: At one boundary the junction diverges from the germline segment, which might be a read error. The chain couples TRBV6-5 to TRBJ2-5, with 9 bases identical to TRBD1. The CDR3 totals 15 residues. The germline V gene encodes CDR1 MNHEY and CDR2 SVGAGI. The CDR3 loop is CASSHGQGLWETQYF. The CDR3 nucleotides are TGTGCCAGCAGTCACGGACAGGGGCTTTGGGAGACCCAGTACTTT.

This clonotype was counted ten times or more. The V call is TRBV30, the J call TRBJ2-3; D gene ambiguous. Trimming took 2 bases from V and 4 from J, leaving 10 bases between them. The germline gives CDR1 GTSNPN, CDR2 SVGIG (reference sequence). The CDR3 has 13 residues. CDR3 nucleotide sequence: TGTGCCTGGAGTTTAGGTAACGCAGATACGCAGTATTTT. Amino acids: CAWSLGNADTQYF.

The J gene is TRBJ2-4, the V gene TRBV12-3 or TRBV12-4; the D is unclear. The V end was cut by 5 bases, the J end by 3 bases, with 11 bases between. This CDR3 has 14 amino acids. The CDR3 sequence: CASSPTIVKNIQYF. The DNA for the CDR3 is TGTGCCAGCAGTCCTACAATTGTCAAAAACATTCAGTACTTC.

V gene TRBV5-1 combines with J gene TRBJ1-4; D possibly corresponds to TRBD1 (5 bases). The CDR3 is 14 amino acids. The ends were cut back, 3 bases at V and 7 bases at J, with 13 bases in the middle. CDR1 is SGHRS, CDR2 YFSETQ, per germline. The CDR3: CASSSGRGPEKLFF. In DNA, the CDR3 is TGCGCCAGCAGCTCGGGAAGGGGTCCTGAAAAACTGTTTTTT.

CDR3 sequence: CASSLNTGGVDEKLFF. The CDR3 DNA follows: TGTGCCAGCAGTTTAAATACAGGGGGCGTAGATGAAAAACTGTTTTTT. This chain uses TRBV27 with TRBJ1-4, with 9 bases matching TRBD1. The length of the CDR3 is 16 residues. V was pared by 2 bases and J by 6 bases, with 7 bases of the junction left unmatched. Germline values: CDR1 MNHEY, CDR2 SMNVEV (reference sequence).

This chain joins TRBV7-2 and TRBJ2-6; D call uncertain. CDR3 size: 15 residues. Germline CDR1 is SGHTA and CDR2 is FQGNSA. Trimming took 6 bases from V and 2 from J, leaving 11 bases between them. The CDR3 DNA is TGTGCCAGCAGTTCGGTTCCGGCTGGGGCCAACGTCCTGACTTTC. Amino acid sequence: CASSSVPAGANVLTF.

The chain links TRBV30 to TRBJ1-5; D may be TRBD1 (6 bases). Germline V gene data show CDR1 as GTSNPN and CDR2 as SVGIG (reference sequence). V was clipped by 5 bases and J by 3 bases, with 11 bases between them. The CDR3 length is 13 residues. The CDR3 reads CAWETGTNQPQHF. CDR3 in DNA: TGTGCCTGGGAAACAGGGACCAATCAGCCCCAGCATTTT.

About this clonotype: A much larger clone differs by one base, so this may be a read error. The chain joins TRBV20-1 to TRBJ1-5; tentatively, D is TRBD1 (6 bases). CDR1 and CDR2 (germline): DFQATT, SNEGSKA (reference sequence). CDR3 length equals 14 residues. V gave up 6 bases and J gave up 9 bases, with 21 bases separating them. The CDR3 DNA reads as TGCAGTGCCCCGGACAGCAAACATGCTCCGCCCCAGCATTTT. Translating it yields CSAPDSKHAPPQHF.

This clonotype has at least ten counts. This chain joins TRBV18 and TRBJ1-4; D uncertain. The germline gives CDR1 KGHSH, CDR2 LQKENI. V shed 5 bases and J shed 6 bases, with 16 bases lying between them. The CDR3 is made up of 15 amino acids. The CDR3 region is CASSSALGLDEKLFF. As DNA, the CDR3 is TGTGCCAGCTCATCAGCCCTGGGATTGGATGAAAAACTGTTTTTT.

This clonotype was seen ten or more times. The chain is built from TRBV5-1 and TRBJ1-2, with TRBD1 as a possible D gene (6 bases). Germline CDR1 is SGHRS and CDR2 is YFSETQ. There are 15 residues in the CDR3. Trimming stripped 3 bases from V and 1 base from J, with 13 bases between. CDR3 sequence reads: CASSWGQGINYGYTF. CDR3 in DNA: TGCGCCAGCAGCTGGGGACAAGGGATTAACTATGGCTACACCTTC.

This clonotype was observed at least ten times. The chain joins TRBV5-6 to TRBJ2-1; no clear D. From germline, CDR1 is SGHDT and CDR2 YYEEEE. This CDR3 has 12 amino acids. Trimming took 4 bases from V and 10 from J, leaving 12 bases between them. The CDR3 DNA sequence: TGTGCCAGCAGCGCTGGTGTAGGAGAGCAGTTCTTC. Translating it yields CASSAGVGEQFF.

Many counts were recorded for this clonotype. V gene TRBV6-6 combines with J gene TRBJ2-5; D is tentatively TRBD1 or TRBD2 (5 bases each). Per the germline V gene, CDR1 is MNHNY and CDR2 is SVGAGI (reference sequence). This CDR3 has 13 residues. V was cut by 6 bases and J by 1 base, with 9 bases left in between. CDR3 amino acids: CASRDGTQETQYF. CDR3 bases: TGTGCCAGCAGGGACGGGACCCAAGAGACCCAGTACTTC.

Concerning this clonotype itself: A single base separates this from a much larger clone, so it may be a read error. This chain uses TRBV20-1 with TRBJ2-7; D may be TRBD2 (5 bases). In germline, CDR1 is DFQATT, CDR2 SNEGSKA (reference sequence). The length of the CDR3 is 16 residues. The V and J ends lost 2 bases and 2 bases respectively, with 19 bases between them. This chain's CDR3 is CSARNPQTSLTYEQYF. CDR3 nucleotides: TGCAGTGCTAGAAATCCACAAACTAGTCTAACCTACGAGCAGTACTTC.

This clonotype has at least ten counts. The chain joins TRBV10-3 to TRBJ2-3, with D tentatively TRBD1 (7 bases). The CDR3 totals 15 residues. CDR1 and CDR2 (germline): ENHRY, SYGVKD. V gave up 2 bases and J gave up 2 bases, with 11 bases separating them. CDR3 DNA: TGTGCCATCAGTGAGGGCAGGGGGGACACAGATACGCAGTATTTT. Amino acid sequence: CAISEGRGDTDTQYF.

This clonotype was counted a few times. A read error may be the cause here, since a much bigger clone is one base away. The rearrangement links TRBV20-1 to TRBJ2-5; D possibly corresponds to TRBD2 (6 bases). The CDR3 extends over 13 amino acids. The germline V gene has CDR1 DFQATT and CDR2 SNEGSKA (reference sequence). The CDR3, as DNA: TGCAGTGCTAGGGGACTGTACCAAGGGACCCAGTACTTC. This gives the protein CSARGLYQGTQYF.

Ten or more counts support this clonotype. In DNA, the CDR3 is TGTGCCTGGAGTGATGTCGGTTACGAGCAGTACTTC. It encodes CAWSDVGYEQYF. The chain joins TRBV30 to TRBJ2-7; D unresolved. The CDR3 length is 12 residues. Germline V lookup: CDR1 GTSNPN, CDR2 SVGIG (reference sequence). Deletions cut 1 base from V and 4 bases from J, with 8 bases between.